This record covers a single TCR beta chain. This clone was seen at least ten times. Its antigen is still unknown. The read gets to within 3 residues of the CDR3 end, and the germline J gene fills in the rest. This sample is part of a study of T cell clonality in common variable immunodeficiency (dated by TCRdb to between 2015 and 2017). What the research found in general, with its limitations: Fewer deletions and N-nucleotide insertions were reportedly observed in CVID TCRbeta sequences, and highly modified clones with 13 or more V deletions were reportedly absent from CVID TCRbeta sequences. Differences among patients in the CVID cohort limited the correlations between repertoire features and clinical complications. Healthy controls shared more TCRbeta clones with each other than CVID subjects shared among themselves (p < 0.0001). Increased TCRbeta clonality was found in CVID subjects compared with healthy controls (t-test p = 0.018), with the increase being most characteristic of about a third of subjects. It was noted by the authors that sequencing of the repertoires of T cell subpopulations would be needed to clarify the cause of the increased clonality in CVID. Although equal DNA input was used, an average of about 85,000 unique sequences per sample was obtained for controls, compared with around 30,000 for CVID samples.

V and J are truncated by 0 bases and 1 base respectively, leaving an intervening sequence of 6 bases. CDR1 and CDR2 (MNHNS, SASEGT) derive from the germline V gene. Inclusive of the bounding cysteine and phenylalanine, the CDR3 is 14 residues long. The 33 bases shown cover part of the CDR3, and their frame starts at base 1. For sequencing input, CVID and control samples contributed equivalent amounts of genomic DNA. For every sample, a 60 bp segment covering the rearranged TCRbeta CDR3 region was amplified and then sequenced. The immunoSEQ assay, a bias-corrected multiplex PCR combined with high-throughput sequencing, was used to amplify TCRbeta. Turning to the authors' computational methods: Every unique nucleotide sequence was considered a clone and was annotated with V, D and J genes, copy number and frequency. Sequences were labeled productive if in frame, and non-productive if out of frame or containing stop codons. As previously described, clonality was computed from Shannon's entropy. Mean CDR3 Kyte-Doolittle hydropathy was derived from the predicted amino acid sequences of productive clones. Using the R hclust function, scaled V gene usage was clustered hierarchically with Manhattan distance and complete linkage. Clone sharing by CDR3 amino acid sequence was assessed by resampling 12 repertoires per group over 100 rounds. Repertoires were searched for 60 to 80 published EBV-specific and around 230 published CMV-specific TCRbeta sequences. Analysis left out two CVID samples that produced under 10,000 sequences, so approximately 40 CVID repertoires remained. TCRdb re-hosts the immuneACCESS table, in-frame sequences only. Its copies lack some clones; in the studies checked, an unresolved V gene accounts for under half of them, and the cause for the rest is not known. Clonal size and the V and J genes are those of that table, whereas D and trimming came from the DNA. The table notes tens of thousands of clones here, none of them singletons. The ten largest clones capture approximately 2% of the sample.

Predominantly Caucasian heritage was noted among both the CVID patients and the healthy controls. Heparinized peripheral whole blood samples of about 4.5 to 9 ml were obtained from each donor. Genomic DNA from adults with common variable immune deficiency (CVID) and from healthy adult controls was used to sequence TCRbeta CDR3 repertoires. A total of some 22 healthy adult volunteers (roughly 12 female and 10 or so male; age range about 23 to 75 years, mean age around 31) were included in the control group. Diluted blood was subjected to density centrifugation over Hypaque 1077 or Ficoll-Paque for isolation of peripheral blood mononuclear cells. Genomic DNA was extracted from unsorted mononuclear cells by Qiagen column purification or by a centrifugation-based method.

The chain uses TRBV6-1 and TRBJ1-1; no D gene can be assigned with confidence. This TCR derives from a person aged 18 to 70 in good health. What was sequenced was peripheral blood mononuclear cells. The sequenced part of the CDR3 DNA is TGTGCCAGCAGTGAAGCAGGGCAGAACACTGAA. This encodes CASSEAGQNTE. In full, the CDR3 is CASSEAGQNTEAFF.